This TCR beta chain was identified during a study of Graves' ophthalmopathy and Graves' hyperthyroidism. Amplification from RNA transcripts yielded the TCR beta CDR3 regions. RT-PCR in the first round used HTBI primers; a second-round multiplex PCR followed. In TCRdb, the multiplex PCR reads were re-called with MiXCR into one record per CDR3 protein. The sample holds roughly 610,000 distinct CDR3 sequences; about 24% are singletons and the top ten take more than 5.5%. V lost 2 bases and J 6 bases, leaving 11 bases between the germline ends. This CDR3 region has 14 residues. The TCR was taken from a woman aged 18-35 years with stable Graves' hyperthyroidism. Some clones in this sample may be carry-over from other donors' samples. The rearrangement uses TRBV12-3 or TRBV12-4 and TRBJ1-5; D gene ambiguous. Sequencing was done on a sample of peripheral blood. In DNA, the CDR3 is TGTGCCAGCAGTTTACGTGTAGGGCCTCAGCCCCAGCATTTT. Encoded protein: CASSLRVGPQPQHF.